Listed below are T cell receptor beta chains from one sample, sequenced in a study of breast tumors, draining lymph nodes, adjacent tissues. TCRdb reanalysed the multiplex PCR reads using MiXCR and keeps one entry per CDR3 protein. The sample carries about 230,000 distinct CDR3 sequences, roughly 32% recorded once. The specimen was axillary lymph node tissue. Receptors were obtained from a female donor with breast cancer. Some clones in this sample may be carry-over from other donors' samples. Each CDR3 is given with its conserved first and last residue. Each record gives: V gene, J gene, CDR3 protein.

>TRBV7-3|TRBJ2-1
CASSFATSGRNEQFF
>TRBV5-1|TRBJ1-1
CASSLRSRRTGEAFF
>TRBV18|TRBJ1-1
CASSPLGQGTEAFF
>TRBV20-1|TRBJ2-5
CSVEGSETQTQYF
>TRBV2|TRBJ2-3
CATSVPTGAGTDTQYF
>TRBV5-8|TRBJ2-5
CASSRRAGGGETQYF
>TRBV29-1|TRBJ2-7
CSVGQGTYEQYF
>TRBV20-1|TRBJ2-7
CSASDMPSGTSYEQYF
>TRBV5-5|TRBJ1-2
CASSLNNYGYTF
>TRBV6-6|TRBJ1-1
CASSYGGSTEAFF